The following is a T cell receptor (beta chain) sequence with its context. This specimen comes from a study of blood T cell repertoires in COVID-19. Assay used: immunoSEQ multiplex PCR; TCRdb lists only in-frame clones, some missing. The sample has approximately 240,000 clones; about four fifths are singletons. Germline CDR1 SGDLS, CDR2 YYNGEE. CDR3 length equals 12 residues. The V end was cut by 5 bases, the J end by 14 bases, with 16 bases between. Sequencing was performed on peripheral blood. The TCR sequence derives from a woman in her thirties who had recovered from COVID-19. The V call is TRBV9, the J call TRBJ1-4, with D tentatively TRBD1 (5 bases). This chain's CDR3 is CASRTDRFLLFF. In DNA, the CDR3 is TGTGCCAGCAGGACTGACAGATTTCTCCTGTTTTTT.